The 19 T cell receptor beta chains below all came from one sample that was sequenced in a study of blood T cell repertoires in COVID-19. Sequencing was performed with immunoSEQ multiplex PCR; in TCRdb, only in-frame clones are kept and a portion is missing. The sample holds 55,000 to 75,000 clones, approximately 79% seen once. Material for sequencing was peripheral blood. All receptors come from an elderly man with active COVID-19.

The CDR3 bases are TGCGCCAGCAGCTCGGGTACAGGGGCTCGGGACGAGCAGTACTTC. Its translation: CASSSGTGARDEQYF. The chain carries TRBV5-1 and TRBJ2-7; 7 bases are shared with TRBD1. Germline loops: CDR1 SGHRS, CDR2 YFSETQ. The CDR3 has 15 amino acids. The V gene end was trimmed by 3 bases and the J gene end by 5 bases; junction bases not matched to a gene: 11.

This chain joins TRBV10-3 and TRBJ2-3; no clear D. The CDR3 has 11 residues. The germline V gene has CDR1 ENHRY and CDR2 SYGVKD. V was pared by 3 bases and J by 6 bases, with 4 bases between. CDR3 sequence reads: CAISERDTQYF. As DNA, the CDR3 is TGTGCCATCAGTGAACGGGATACGCAGTATTTT.

The genes are TRBV3-1 (or the pseudogene TRBV3-2) and TRBJ2-1; TRBD2 matches 9 bases. Unmatched junction bases numbered 7, after V lost 2 bases and J lost 8 bases. The CDR3 has 15 amino acids. Germline loops: CDR1 LGHDT, CDR2 YNNKEL (reference sequence). The CDR3 reads CASSQRSGSLDEQFF. CDR3 nucleotides: TGTGCCAGCAGCCAACGTAGCGGGAGCCTCGATGAGCAGTTCTTC.

The chain carries TRBV5-1 and TRBJ2-1; 12 nucleotides agree with TRBD2. Germline V lookup: CDR1 SGHRS, CDR2 YFSETQ. The trim removed 3 bases at V and 4 bases at J, leaving 5 bases unmatched. The CDR3 covers 16 residues. As DNA, the CDR3 is TGCGCCAGCAGCTCGGGACTAGCGGGTTGGTACAATGAGCAGTTCTTC. Translated: CASSSGLAGWYNEQFF. Looking up the rest from reference TRBV5-1 and TRBJ2-1 gives the full variable domain: KAGVTQTPRYLIKTRGQQVTLSCSPISGHRSVSWYQQTPGQGLQFLFEYFSETQRNKGNFPGRFSGRQFSNSRSEMNVSTLELGDSALYLCASSSGLAGWYNEQFFGPGTRLTVL.

Only a few counts were recorded for this clone. This chain uses TRBV6-2 or TRBV6-3 with TRBJ2-2, with 11 bases identical to TRBD2. This CDR3 spans 15 amino acids. V shed 7 bases, J shed 5 bases, and the junction held 6 bases outside the gene matches. The V gene's germline CDR1 is MNHEY and CDR2 SVGEGT. The CDR3 DNA reads as TGTGCCAGCAACCCTCTAGCGGGAGGTACCGGGGAGCTGTTTTTT. It encodes CASNPLAGGTGELFF.

The V gene is TRBV6-5, the J gene TRBJ2-1; maybe TRBD2 (7 bases). The CDR3 runs to 15 residues. Germline V CDR1 and CDR2: MNHEY, SVGAGI. The germline V and J ends were trimmed by 2 bases and 4 bases, with 12 bases remaining between them. The CDR3 region is CASSYAGAVYNEQFF. The DNA of the CDR3 is TGTGCCAGCAGTTACGCGGGGGCGGTGTACAATGAGCAGTTCTTC.

This clone was counted between two and nine times. The chain uses TRBV18 and TRBJ2-7, with 8 positions matching TRBD2. The trim removed 5 bases at V and 0 bases at J, leaving 6 bases unmatched. Germline V gene lookup returns CDR1 KGHSH and CDR2 LQKENI. CDR3 size: 15 residues. This chain's CDR3 is CASSKAGASSYEQYF. DNA for the CDR3: TGTGCCAGCTCAAAAGCGGGGGCCAGCTCCTACGAGCAGTACTTC.

The V gene is TRBV5-6, the J gene TRBJ1-2, with D perhaps matching TRBD1 (6 bases). Looked up from germline, CDR1 is SGHDT and CDR2 is YYEEEE. The CDR3 consists of 17 residues. Trimming removed 4 bases from V and 0 bases from J, with 19 bases in between. CDR3 in amino acids: CASSLGGYGGANYGYTF. The CDR3 coding sequence is TGTGCCAGCAGCCTAGGGGGTTACGGTGGGGCTAACTATGGCTACACCTTC.

The chain employs TRBV5-4 and TRBJ2-1; the match to TRBD2 covers 13 bases. The CDR3 extends over 15 amino acids. The junction had 9 bases not matched to a gene; V was cut back by 2 bases and J by 13 bases. CDR1 is SGHNT, CDR2 YYREEE, per germline (reference sequence). Here the CDR3 reads CASSLDYGTSGTQFF. DNA of the CDR3: TGTGCCAGCAGCTTAGACTACGGGACTAGCGGGACTCAGTTCTTC. The whole variable domain, remainder taken from reference TRBV5-4 and TRBJ2-1, is ETGVTQSPTHLIKTRGQQVTLRCSSQSGHNTVSWYQQALGQGPQFIFQYYREEENGRGNFPPRFSGLQFPNYSSELNVNALELDDSALYLCASSLDYGTSGTQFFGPGTRLTVL.

As DNA, the CDR3 is TGTGCCAGCAGCCTGCAGGCGGGACCCAGCACAGATACGCAGTATTTT. Its protein is CASSLQAGPSTDTQYF. The chain carries TRBV7-2 and TRBJ2-3, with D perhaps matching TRBD2 (6 bases). The CDR3 contains 16 residues. V was pared by 5 bases and J by 0 bases, with 15 bases between. CDR1 is SGHTA and CDR2 is FQGNSA in the germline V gene.

The V and J genes are TRBV9 and TRBJ1-1; 10 positions match TRBD1. This CDR3 region has 16 residues. CDR1 is SGDLS, CDR2 YYNGEE, per germline. The V segment lost 2 bases and the J segment 0 bases; nucleotides outside the gene matches: 4. The CDR3 DNA follows: TGTGCCAGCAGCGTTAGAGACAGGGGGCTGAACACTGAAGCTTTCTTT. The encoded protein is CASSVRDRGLNTEAFF.

The chain is built from TRBV4-1 and TRBJ2-5, with D maybe TRBD2 (7 bases). CDR3 length: 18 amino acids. The germline V gene encodes CDR1 MGHRA and CDR2 YSYEKL. Deletions cut 1 base from V and 4 bases from J, with 22 bases between. The CDR3 here is CASSQGWRGEGLGETQYF. The CDR3 coding sequence is TGCGCCAGCAGCCAAGGCTGGAGGGGGGAGGGTTTGGGAGAGACCCAGTACTTC.

The CDR3 here is CASSVEVGGIETQYF. The CDR3 region has the DNA TGTGCCAGCAGCGTAGAGGTGGGAGGGATAGAGACCCAGTACTTC. This sequence joins TRBV9 and TRBJ2-5; 7 nucleotides line up with TRBD2. The CDR3 covers 15 residues. After removal of 0 bases from V and 4 bases from J, the junction contained 6 bases not matched to a gene. Looked up from germline, CDR1 is SGDLS and CDR2 is YYNGEE.

The chain carries TRBV12-3 or TRBV12-4 and TRBJ2-7; D is perhaps TRBD1 (6 bases). The CDR3 has 13 amino acids. V was cut by 1 base and J by 3 bases, with 7 bases left in between. The CDR3 region is CASSLGTDYEQYF. CDR3 DNA sequence: TGTGCCAGCAGTTTAGGGACAGACTACGAGCAGTACTTC.

The chain is built from TRBV11-3 and TRBJ2-1; 8 nucleotides match TRBD2. The V segment lost 4 bases and the J segment 9 bases; nucleotides outside the gene matches: 23. CDR3 length: 19 amino acids. Germline V gene sequence: CDR1 SGHNT, CDR2 YENEEA. The CDR3 DNA is TGTGCCAGCAGCTCCGGGGGGGCTAGCGGACTCTCCTTCGGGAGTGAGCAGTTCTTC. Translating it yields CASSSGGASGLSFGSEQFF.

This clone appeared once. The chain uses TRBV7-3 and TRBJ1-3; D is unclear. Trimming took off 0 bases at V and 0 bases at J, with 6 bases between the two ends. The CDR3 length is 15 residues. Germline V gives CDR1 SGHTA, CDR2 FQGTGA. Written as DNA, the CDR3 is TGTGCCAGCAGCTTAACCGGGGACTCTGGAAACACCATATATTTT. The encoded protein is CASSLTGDSGNTIYF.

The chain employs TRBV19 and TRBJ2-1; possibly TRBD2 for D (6 bases). With 3 bases removed from V and 2 bases from J, the gap between germline ends came to 8 bases. This CDR3 has 14 amino acids. Germline loops: CDR1 LNHDA, CDR2 SQIVND (reference sequence). CDR3 residues: CASSMRGAYNEQFF. The DNA of the CDR3 is TGTGCCAGTAGTATGCGGGGAGCCTACAATGAGCAGTTCTTC.

The chain combines TRBV28 with TRBJ2-7; 12 bases are shared with TRBD1. V dropped 6 bases and J dropped 6; count of bases not matched to a gene: 6. Germline V lookup: CDR1 MDHEN, CDR2 SYDVKM. The CDR3 is 14 amino acids. CDR3 region: CASSTGTGGREQYF. DNA of the CDR3: TGTGCCAGCAGCACCGGGACAGGGGGCCGCGAGCAGTACTTC.

The chain carries TRBV10-3 and TRBJ2-1; D perhaps matches TRBD2 (6 bases). CDR3 length: 12 residues. V lost 7 bases, J lost 8 bases, and 12 bases lay in between. The germline V gene encodes CDR1 ENHRY and CDR2 SYGVKD. Here the CDR3 reads CAIMAGGHEQFF. The CDR3 DNA follows: TGTGCCATCATGGCTGGAGGGCATGAGCAGTTCTTC.